A selection of T cell receptor beta chains follows, all from one sample in a study of T cell changes during pregnancy in multiple sclerosis. Profiled with immunoSEQ multiplex PCR; TCRdb holds only in-frame clones, not every one. This table holds around 69,000 clones, 90% to 95% found once. Sequencing was performed on peripheral blood, taken in the third trimester of pregnancy. Every receptor here comes from a female donor with multiple sclerosis, enrolled in a pregnancy study. The CDR3 runs from the conserved cysteine through the conserved F or W. A D gene is named only where the DNA matches it firmly.

D gene: NA
V gene: TRBV27
J gene: TRBJ2-1
CDR3 protein: CASSLSGNNEQFF

D gene: NA
V gene: TRBV30
J gene: TRBJ1-2
CDR3 protein: CAWGLGRAGYTF

D gene: TRBD2
V gene: TRBV6-4
J gene: TRBJ2-1
CDR3 protein: CASSRTVGGFEEQFF

D gene: NA
V gene: TRBV10-3
J gene: TRBJ2-7
CDR3 protein: CAITADRTYEQYF

D gene: TRBD1
V gene: TRBV7-6
J gene: TRBJ2-6
CDR3 protein: CASSSLGQGGGVLTF

D gene: NA
V gene: TRBV6-4
J gene: TRBJ2-1
CDR3 protein: CASSDGSSYNEQFF

D gene: NA
V gene: TRBV10-3
J gene: TRBJ1-1
CDR3 protein: CAISALQPGTEAFF

D gene: TRBD2
V gene: TRBV19
J gene: TRBJ2-3
CDR3 protein: CASSKGLVGTDTQYF

D gene: TRBD2
V gene: TRBV4-2
J gene: TRBJ2-3
CDR3 protein: CASSQGTSGGGTDTQYF

D gene: TRBD2
V gene: TRBV27
J gene: TRBJ2-1
CDR3 protein: CASSFLAGGANEQFF

D gene: NA
V gene: TRBV30
J gene: TRBJ1-1
CDR3 protein: CAWAGGLDTEAFF

D gene: NA
V gene: TRBV5-5
J gene: TRBJ2-7
CDR3 protein: CASSPTGGVEIHEQYF

D gene: TRBD1
V gene: TRBV5-1
J gene: TRBJ2-3
CDR3 protein: CASSWGTVDTDTQYF

D gene: TRBD2
V gene: TRBV2
J gene: TRBJ2-7
CDR3 protein: CASSEGLAEPSEEQYF

D gene: NA
V gene: TRBV4-1
J gene: TRBJ2-1
CDR3 protein: CASSPLRPPGNEQFF

D gene: TRBD1
V gene: TRBV23-1
J gene: TRBJ1-1
CDR3 protein: CASSQRGLQSMGTEAFF

D gene: TRBD2
V gene: TRBV27
J gene: TRBJ2-5
CDR3 protein: CASRSGTSSQTQYF

D gene: TRBD1
V gene: TRBV29-1
J gene: TRBJ2-7
CDR3 protein: CSVTRDSAYEQYF

D gene: TRBD2
V gene: TRBV12-5
J gene: TRBJ2-3
CDR3 protein: CASGLSLSGRADTQYF

D gene: TRBD2
V gene: TRBV7-8
J gene: TRBJ2-5
CDR3 protein: CASSSGLAGSDLETQYF

D gene: NA
V gene: TRBV21-1
J gene: TRBJ2-4
CDR3 protein: CASLGRGAAKNIQYF

D gene: TRBD1
V gene: TRBV30
J gene: TRBJ1-5
CDR3 protein: CAWSPGTAENQPQHF

D gene: TRBD2
V gene: TRBV7-2
J gene: TRBJ2-3
CDR3 protein: CASSFLRERADTQYF

D gene: TRBD2
V gene: TRBV19
J gene: TRBJ2-2
CDR3 protein: CASSIPTSAYTGELFF

D gene: TRBD2
V gene: TRBV5-1
J gene: TRBJ2-1
CDR3 protein: CASSPLGLAVNNEQFF

D gene: NA
V gene: TRBV7-2
J gene: TRBJ1-2
CDR3 protein: CASSLGVGQGYGYTF

D gene: TRBD1
V gene: TRBV14
J gene: TRBJ2-3
CDR3 protein: CASSPDRVRTDTQYF

D gene: TRBD1
V gene: TRBV7-9
J gene: TRBJ1-3
CDR3 protein: CASSFVRGQGAGNTIYF

D gene: TRBD2
V gene: TRBV7-6
J gene: TRBJ2-1
CDR3 protein: CASSLEVASGSIDEQFF

D gene: NA
V gene: TRBV6-6
J gene: TRBJ2-7
CDR3 protein: CASSPSRITYEQYF

D gene: NA
V gene: TRBV6-5
J gene: TRBJ2-5
CDR3 protein: CASSRGGLQETQYF

D gene: TRBD1
V gene: TRBV18
J gene: TRBJ1-5
CDR3 protein: CASSPRQGEEPQHF